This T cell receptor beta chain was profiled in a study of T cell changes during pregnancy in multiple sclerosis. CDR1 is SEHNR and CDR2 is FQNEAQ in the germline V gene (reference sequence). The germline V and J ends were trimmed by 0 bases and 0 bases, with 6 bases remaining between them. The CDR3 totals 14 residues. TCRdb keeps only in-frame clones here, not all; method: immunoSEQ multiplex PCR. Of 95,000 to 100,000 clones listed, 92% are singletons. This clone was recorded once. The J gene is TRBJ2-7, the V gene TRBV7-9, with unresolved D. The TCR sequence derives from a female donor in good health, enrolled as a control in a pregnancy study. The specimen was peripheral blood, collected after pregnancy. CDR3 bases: TGTGCCAGCAGCTTAGCTGGCAACTCCTACGAGCAGTACTTC. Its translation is CASSLAGNSYEQYF. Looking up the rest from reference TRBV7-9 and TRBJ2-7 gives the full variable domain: DTGVSQNPRHKITKRGQNVTFRCDPISEHNRLYWYRQTLGQGPEFLTYFQNEAQLEKSRLLSDRFSAERPKGSFSTLEIQRTEQGDSAMYLCASSLAGNSYEQYFGPGTRLTVT.